This T cell receptor (beta chain) was sequenced for a study of blood T cell repertoires in COVID-19. Study as a whole: Some COVID-19 samples were acute and others convalescent; all came from the United States, Italy and Spain. Sources were T cells, B-cell-depleted T cells, or PBMCs; the material itself was cDNA or gDNA.

Here immunoSEQ multiplex PCR was the method, and the copy in TCRdb shows in-frame clones only, minus some. In the table there are some 300,000 clones, nearly 90% of which are singletons. The CDR3 covers 18 residues. Trimming stripped 2 bases from V and 2 bases from J, with 17 bases between. CDR1 KGHDR and CDR2 SFDVKD come from the germline V gene. Participants reported their clinical history, and cohort assignment relied on those reports. Shortly before study entry, within 2 weeks, exposed participants had met a COVID-19 case. The sequence came from a woman in her fifties or sixties who had been exposed to COVID-19. The V gene is TRBV24-1, the J gene TRBJ2-2; perhaps TRBD1 as D (6 bases). Sequencing input: PBMCs or T cells enriched from blood (not recorded which). The DNA for the CDR3 is TGTGCCACCAGTGATTGGACCTCGGGACACATAAACACCGGGGAGCTGTTTTTT. The encoded protein is CATSDWTSGHINTGELFF.